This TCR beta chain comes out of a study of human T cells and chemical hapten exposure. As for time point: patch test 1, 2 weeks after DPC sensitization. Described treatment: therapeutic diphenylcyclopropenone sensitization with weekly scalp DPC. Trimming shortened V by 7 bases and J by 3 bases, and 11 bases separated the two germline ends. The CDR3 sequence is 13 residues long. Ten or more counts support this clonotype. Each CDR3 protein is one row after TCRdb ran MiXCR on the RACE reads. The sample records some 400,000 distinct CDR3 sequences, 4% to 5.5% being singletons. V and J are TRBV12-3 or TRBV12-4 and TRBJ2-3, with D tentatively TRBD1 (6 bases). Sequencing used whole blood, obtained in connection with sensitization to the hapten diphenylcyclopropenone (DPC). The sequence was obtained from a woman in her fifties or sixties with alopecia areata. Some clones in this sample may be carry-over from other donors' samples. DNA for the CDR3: TGTGCCAGCAACCCAGGGGAGACAGATACGCAGTATTTT. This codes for CASNPGETDTQYF.